These T cell receptor beta chains were read from a single sample in a study of cytomegalovirus exposure and HLA in healthy donors. Sequencing used immunoSEQ multiplex PCR; TCRdb keeps in-frame clones, though not all of them. This repertoire comprises 50,000 to 75,000 clones; its ten largest clones make up about 2.1%. Sequenced input: PBMCs. Source of these receptors: a young woman in good health and CMV-seronegative. The CDR3 runs from the conserved cysteine through the conserved F or W.

j_call: TRBJ2-5
v_call: TRBV6-5
cdr3_aa: CASSMTGYPPETQYF

j_call: TRBJ1-5
v_call: TRBV18
cdr3_aa: CASSLQTTAGVDQPQHF

j_call: TRBJ1-2
v_call: TRBV4-2
cdr3_aa: CASSQADRDYGYTF

j_call: TRBJ2-7
v_call: TRBV2
cdr3_aa: CASSYIGTAAEQYF

j_call: TRBJ2-2
v_call: TRBV27
cdr3_aa: CASSLDPGQYTGELFF

j_call: TRBJ2-7
v_call: TRBV5-1
cdr3_aa: CASSPGTGIAYEQYF

j_call: TRBJ1-2
v_call: TRBV20-1
cdr3_aa: CSARTGYGYTF

j_call: TRBJ2-2
v_call: TRBV30
cdr3_aa: CAWSFRDRDTGELFF

j_call: TRBJ1-2
v_call: TRBV25-1
cdr3_aa: CASSDGWRLDRGHGYTF

j_call: TRBJ2-3
v_call: TRBV18
cdr3_aa: CASSQYGDTQYF

j_call: TRBJ1-2
v_call: TRBV28
cdr3_aa: CASTLGVYGGYTF

j_call: TRBJ2-5
v_call: TRBV2
cdr3_aa: CASRDRGPKTQYF

j_call: TRBJ2-6
v_call: TRBV5-1
cdr3_aa: CASSLIVGANVLTF

j_call: TRBJ2-7
v_call: TRBV4-1
cdr3_aa: CASSLDRPYEQYF

j_call: TRBJ2-3
v_call: TRBV6-5
cdr3_aa: CASSPNTDTQYF

j_call: TRBJ1-1
v_call: TRBV5-1
cdr3_aa: CASSLAGVVAFF

j_call: TRBJ2-7
v_call: TRBV6-1
cdr3_aa: CASRPQGDVTYEQYF

j_call: TRBJ2-2
v_call: TRBV30
cdr3_aa: CAWSVRGRETGELFF

j_call: TRBJ1-1
v_call: TRBV5-4
cdr3_aa: CASSPGGRTEAFF

j_call: TRBJ1-6
v_call: TRBV6-1
cdr3_aa: CASSEAGGRTFILHF

j_call: TRBJ2-2
v_call: TRBV7-8
cdr3_aa: CASSFLVGSGELFF

j_call: TRBJ1-2
v_call: TRBV6-1
cdr3_aa: CASSEDPGLFYGYTF

j_call: TRBJ2-6
v_call: TRBV6-1
cdr3_aa: CASSPGGSGANVLTF

j_call: TRBJ1-2
v_call: TRBV11-2
cdr3_aa: CASSFTRTGNNGYTF

j_call: TRBJ1-1
v_call: TRBV4-2
cdr3_aa: CASSLQGQNTEAFF

j_call: TRBJ2-5
v_call: TRBV19
cdr3_aa: CASSQTGSGETQYF

j_call: TRBJ2-7
v_call: TRBV10-3
cdr3_aa: CAISERGQGAYEQYF

j_call: TRBJ2-5
v_call: TRBV5-6
cdr3_aa: CASSLALGQQETQYF

j_call: TRBJ2-1
v_call: TRBV5-1
cdr3_aa: CASSLEVRRSNEQFF

j_call: TRBJ1-1
v_call: TRBV5-1
cdr3_aa: CASSWGDRLEVGTEAFF

j_call: TRBJ2-7
v_call: TRBV6-5
cdr3_aa: CASRPAGVTSSVQYF

j_call: TRBJ2-5
v_call: TRBV5-6
cdr3_aa: CASTRGPAQETQYF

j_call: TRBJ2-7
v_call: TRBV7-2
cdr3_aa: CASSIQASYEQYF

j_call: TRBJ2-5
v_call: TRBV6-5
cdr3_aa: CASRLRGGETQYF

j_call: TRBJ1-1
v_call: TRBV5-1
cdr3_aa: CASGPGTGNTEAFF

j_call: TRBJ1-5
v_call: TRBV19
cdr3_aa: CASSVQGIFGQPQHF

j_call: TRBJ2-7
v_call: TRBV5-6
cdr3_aa: CASRPGLATTYEQYF

j_call: TRBJ2-1
v_call: TRBV29-1
cdr3_aa: CSVPMEATLGNEQFF

j_call: TRBJ1-1
v_call: TRBV28
cdr3_aa: CASSSQGNTEAFF

j_call: TRBJ1-6
v_call: TRBV4-1
cdr3_aa: CASSQPSLYNSPLHF

j_call: TRBJ2-7
v_call: TRBV5-4
cdr3_aa: CASSLPGGNYEQYF

j_call: TRBJ1-6
v_call: TRBV6-5
cdr3_aa: CASSIRQTYNSPLHF

j_call: TRBJ2-3
v_call: TRBV5-1
cdr3_aa: CASSLGGGDTDTQYF

j_call: TRBJ1-5
v_call: TRBV4-1
cdr3_aa: CASSQESRDNQPQHF

j_call: TRBJ1-1
v_call: TRBV7-9
cdr3_aa: CASTAYAGQGGTEAFF

j_call: TRBJ1-2
v_call: TRBV7-2
cdr3_aa: CASSLDPTGVYGYTF

j_call: TRBJ2-2
v_call: TRBV28
cdr3_aa: CASIPPGVNRAAGELFF

j_call: TRBJ1-1
v_call: TRBV30
cdr3_aa: CAWGTGVNTEAFF

j_call: TRBJ1-5
v_call: TRBV30
cdr3_aa: CAWRQGALGGQPQHF

j_call: TRBJ2-7
v_call: TRBV13
cdr3_aa: CASSLDVGGYEQYF

j_call: TRBJ1-2
v_call: TRBV5-1
cdr3_aa: CASSSPTGGGNYGYTF

j_call: TRBJ2-3
v_call: TRBV9
cdr3_aa: CASSVAIRGGTDTQYF

j_call: TRBJ2-6
v_call: TRBV15
cdr3_aa: CATRQPSGANVLTF